The T cell receptor beta chain under discussion was sequenced for a study of a mutant IDH1 vaccine in newly diagnosed glioma. The wider study: Prior therapy was radiotherapy, temozolomide, or both; most received both. Week 35 was safety follow-up visit V12; week 47 was end-of-study visit V13. Study results and caveats: Variations in leading peripheral T cell clonotypes appeared to have no connection with pseudoprogression. Researchers report vaccine-induced immune responses in about 93% of patients.

Time point: week 35, safety follow-up. A single vaccine dose contained 300 ug of mutant IDH1 20-mer peptide, and topical imiquimod was used with it. In regard to this clone: Its antigen is still unknown.

Using immunoSEQ multiplex PCR, the repertoire was profiled, and TCRdb retains in-frame clones only, with some absent. The top ten hold 5% to 6.5% of the sample, which has tens of thousands of clones, roughly 76% seen once. The V end lost 3 bases, the J end lost 3 bases, and 17 bases lay between the germline ends. The CDR3 sequence is 17 residues long. Germline assignment: CDR1 WNHNN and CDR2 SYGVQD (reference sequence). The sequencing used PBMCs, collected from a glioma patient whose treatment included an IDH1 peptide vaccine. The chain is built from TRBV10-1 and TRBJ2-2; D tentatively reads TRBD1 or TRBD2 (6 bases each). This receptor was identified in a man aged 40-49 years with glioma. Written as DNA, the CDR3 is TGCGCCAGCAGTGAAGGCAAAGGGAGGACAGACACCGGGGAGCTGTTTTTT. The encoded protein is CASSEGKGRTDTGELFF.